The 31 T cell receptor beta chains given below trace back to one sample, sequenced in a study of neurological immune-mediated disorders. TCRdb re-called the 5' RACE reads with MiXCR, one entry per CDR3 protein. This table has about 62,000 distinct CDR3 sequences, approximately 3.7% appearing once. Input material: PBMCs. The receptors shown here come from a woman between 50 and 59 years old with multiple sclerosis.

This clonotype has at least ten counts. The V call is TRBV9, the J call TRBJ2-7, with TRBD1 as a possible D gene (6 bases). The CDR3 extends over 14 amino acids. Trimming removed 3 bases from V and 0 bases from J, with 10 bases in between. Per the germline V gene, CDR1 is SGDLS and CDR2 is YYNGEE. The CDR3 bases are TGTGCCAGCAGCGCCGCAGGGGCCTCCTACGAGCAGTACTTC. It encodes CASSAAGASYEQYF.

This clonotype came up many times. The chain is built from TRBV7-8 and TRBJ2-3, with 9 bases fitting TRBD2. Germline CDR1 SGHVS, CDR2 FQNEAQ. V gave up 4 bases and J gave up 0 bases; unmatched junction bases: 20. The CDR3 extends over 21 amino acids. The CDR3 bases are TGTGCCAGCAGCTCGAAGGGGGGGAGCGGGAGGTATTTTTTTAGCACAGATACGCAGTATTTT. This translates into CASSSKGGSGRYFFSTDTQYF.

The table lists this clonotype with many counts. In nucleotides, the CDR3 is TGTGCCAGCAGCCCGGACAGGACCAACACTGAAGCTTTCTTT. Protein product: CASSPDRTNTEAFF. This rearrangement joins TRBV11-1 to TRBJ1-1, with 7 bases fitting TRBD1. J was trimmed by 2 bases and V by 5 bases; bases with no gene match: 5. The CDR3 spans 14 residues. Germline loops: CDR1 SGHAT, CDR2 FQDESV (reference sequence).

This clonotype was seen many times. CDR3 sequence: CASSIRTSGIQETQYF. The CDR3 nucleotides are TGTGCCAGCAGCATTAGGACTAGCGGAATTCAAGAGACCCAGTACTTC. The rearrangement links TRBV7-6 to TRBJ2-5; 10 bases fit TRBD2. The germline gives CDR1 SGHVS, CDR2 FNYEAQ. V gave up 5 bases and J gave up 2 bases; unmatched junction bases: 8. This CDR3 region has 16 residues. Combining the CDR3 with reference TRBV7-6 and TRBJ2-5 gives the whole variable domain GAGVSQSPRYKVTKRGQDVALRCDPISGHVSLYWYRQALGQGPEFLTYFNYEAQQDKSGLPNDRFSAERPEGSISTLTIQRTEQRDSAMYRCASSIRTSGIQETQYFGPGTRLLVL.

The V and J genes are TRBV24-1 and TRBJ2-2; D might be TRBD2 (5 bases). This CDR3 comprises 13 residues. CDR1 and CDR2 from the germline V gene are KGHDR and SFDVKD. Trimming removed 9 bases from V and 7 bases from J, with 14 bases in between. The CDR3 coding sequence is TGTGCCACCTCGCAGGACTTCCTCGGGGAGCTGTTTTTT. Protein: CATSQDFLGELFF.

This clonotype appeared many times. The rearrangement links TRBV6-6 to TRBJ2-7, with D perhaps matching TRBD1 (6 bases). Trimming cost V 5 bases and J 5 bases, with 25 bases left between them. CDR3 length: 17 residues. The germline V gene has CDR1 MNHNY and CDR2 SVGAGI (reference sequence). CDR3 residues: CASSQTHTGFYVDEQYF. For the CDR3, the DNA is TGTGCCAGCAGTCAGACCCATACAGGGTTTTATGTTGACGAGCAGTACTTC.

This clonotype appeared many times. The chain links TRBV3-1 to TRBJ1-1; TRBD1 might be the D (6 bases). The CDR3 covers 13 residues. The germline V gene has CDR1 LGHDT and CDR2 YNNKEL (reference sequence). V shed 4 bases and J shed 6 bases, with 12 bases lying between them. Here the CDR3 reads CASSRDRYSEAFF. The CDR3, as DNA: TGTGCCAGCAGCCGAGACAGGTACTCTGAAGCTTTCTTT.

This clonotype was seen repeatedly, ten times or more. The chain carries TRBV20-1 and TRBJ2-1, with no clear D. The germline CDR1 and CDR2 sequences are DFQATT and SNEGSKA (reference sequence). The V gene lost 0 bases and the J gene lost 1 base, with 16 bases spanning the gap. This CDR3 region has 17 residues. CDR3 region: CSARDLGSASSYNEQFF. CDR3 nucleotide sequence: TGCAGTGCTAGAGATCTGGGATCCGCATCGTCCTACAATGAGCAGTTCTTC.

This clonotype was counted ten times or more. At one boundary the junction diverges from the germline segment, which might be a read error. The chain employs TRBV20-1 and TRBJ1-1, with a weak D call TRBD1 (5 bases). Germline V lookup: CDR1 DFQATT, CDR2 SNEGSKA (reference sequence). The length of the CDR3 is 13 residues. The chain's CDR3 is CSARDSYGAEAFF. As DNA, the CDR3 is TGCAGTGCTCGAGACAGTTATGGCGCTGAAGCTTTCTTT.

This clonotype has ten or more counts. As DNA, the CDR3 is TGTGCCAGCAGCCCCGCGGGGCCCACAGATACGCAGTATTTT. This encodes CASSPAGPTDTQYF. The chain links TRBV7-8 to TRBJ2-3, with D perhaps matching TRBD2 (6 bases). The CDR3 length is 14 residues. Trimming removed 5 bases at V and 2 bases at J, with 11 bases between. Germline V lookup: CDR1 SGHVS, CDR2 FQNEAQ.

The rearrangement links TRBV7-6 to TRBJ2-1, with 8 nucleotides matching TRBD2. The junction had 5 bases not matched to a gene; V was cut back by 2 bases and J by 8 bases. Germline assignment: CDR1 SGHVS and CDR2 FNYEAQ. CDR3 length equals 14 residues. CDR3 nucleotide sequence: TGTGCCAGCAGCTTAAGGCGGGAGGTGGATGAGCAGTTCTTC. This codes for CASSLRREVDEQFF.

This clonotype was counted many times. V is TRBV7-2 and J is TRBJ2-7; TRBD1 is a possible D gene (5 bases). The germline V gene has CDR1 SGHTA and CDR2 FQGNSA. The V end lost 5 bases, the J end lost 1 base, and 12 bases lay between the germline ends. The CDR3 is 14 amino acids. CDR3 residues: CASSTRTQSYEQYF. CDR3 nucleotide sequence: TGTGCCAGCAGCACCCGGACACAGTCCTACGAGCAGTACTTC.

This clonotype was counted at least ten times. The chain employs TRBV5-1 and TRBJ2-2; D might be TRBD2 (5 bases). The CDR3 covers 13 residues. V gave up 2 bases and J gave up 7 bases, with 9 bases separating them. Per the germline V gene, CDR1 is SGHRS and CDR2 is YFSETQ. CDR3 protein: CASSFGSDGELFF. The CDR3 DNA reads as TGCGCCAGCAGCTTCGGTAGCGACGGGGAGCTGTTTTTT.

With regard to this clonotype: Its ends do not fully match the called genes, so a read error is possible. The rearrangement uses TRBV6-1 and TRBJ1-5, with a possible D match to TRBD1 (6 bases). The CDR3 consists of 15 residues. CDR1 and CDR2 from the germline V gene are MNHNS and SASEGT. The CDR3 DNA sequence: TGTGCCAGCAGCGAACAGGGATCCAGCAATCAGCCCCAGAATTTT. Amino acid sequence: CASSEQGSSNQPQNF.

This clonotype was counted ten times or more. DNA of the CDR3: TGTGCCTGGAGTAATGGGGGGGCAGCCAACGTCCTGACTTTC. As protein: CAWSNGGAANVLTF. This rearrangement joins TRBV30 to TRBJ2-6, with a weak D call TRBD2 (7 bases). Germline V gives CDR1 GTSNPN, CDR2 SVGIG (reference sequence). V lost 2 bases, J lost 7 bases, and 12 bases lay in between. The CDR3 spans 14 residues. The full variable domain, completed using reference TRBV30 and TRBJ2-6, is SQTIHQWPATLVQPVGSPLSLECTVEGTSNPNLYWYRQAAGRGLQLLFYSVGIGQISSEVPQNLSASRPQDRQFILSSKKLLLSDSGFYLCAWSNGGAANVLTFGAGSRLTVL.

This clonotype was counted many times. The V call is TRBV10-3, the J call TRBJ1-5; D remains ambiguous. Germline lookup yields CDR1 ENHRY and CDR2 SYGVKD. The V and J ends lost 10 bases and 4 bases respectively, with 17 bases between them. This CDR3 is built from 14 residues. The CDR3 loop reads CASSDPGGNQPQHF. The CDR3 DNA follows: TGTGCCAGCTCGGACCCAGGAGGAAATCAGCCCCAGCATTTT.

In its sample, this clonotype was seen many times. The chain couples TRBV20-1 to TRBJ1-2, with TRBD1 as a possible D gene (5 bases). This CDR3 comprises 11 residues. Deletions cut 6 bases from V and 5 bases from J, with 10 bases between. Germline CDR1 DFQATT, CDR2 SNEGSKA (reference sequence). The CDR3 DNA reads TGCAGTGCCAGGGAGGATTATGGCTACACCTTC. Its protein is CSAREDYGYTF.

This clonotype was recorded at least ten times. This chain links TRBV6-2 or TRBV6-3 with TRBJ2-1; 13 nucleotides match TRBD2. The V and J ends lost 7 bases and 7 bases, in that order; junction bases with no gene match: 10. The CDR3 covers 16 residues. Germline V lookup: CDR1 MNHEY, CDR2 SVGEGT. The CDR3, as DNA: TGTGCCAGCACCCAACTACCGGGACTAGCGGGAAATGAGCAGTTCTTC. This sequence encodes CASTQLPGLAGNEQFF.

This clonotype was counted at least ten times. The V gene is TRBV5-6, the J gene TRBJ1-1; D possibly corresponds to TRBD1 (6 bases). The germline V gene has CDR1 SGHDT and CDR2 YYEEEE. Trimming removed 0 bases from V and 2 bases from J, with 8 bases in between. This CDR3 comprises 14 residues. This CDR3 is CASSLGQVNTEAFF. The CDR3 coding sequence is TGTGCCAGCAGCTTGGGACAGGTTAACACTGAAGCTTTCTTT.

In its sample, this clonotype was seen a few times. The J gene is TRBJ1-4, the V gene TRBV6-6; D gene uncertain. Trimming pared 2 bases from V and 5 bases from J, leaving 12 bases between. Germline assignment: CDR1 MNHNY and CDR2 SVGAGI (reference sequence). The CDR3 spans 15 residues. The chain's CDR3 is CASSYGAMANEKLFF. The CDR3 DNA follows: TGTGCCAGCAGTTACGGTGCGATGGCCAATGAAAAACTGTTTTTT.

Comment on this clonotype: A clone one base away is much larger, so this may be a read error. The rearrangement uses TRBV4-3 and TRBJ2-1; D perhaps matches TRBD2 (5 bases). Deletions cut 0 bases from V and 8 bases from J, with 14 bases between. The CDR3 loop spans 15 amino acids. The germline V gene encodes CDR1 LGHNA and CDR2 YSLEER. Written as DNA, the CDR3 is TGCGCCAGCAGCCAAGATCGCGGGTCTGGCCATGAGCAGTTCTTC. Translation: CASSQDRGSGHEQFF.

This clonotype showed up many times. The chain is built from TRBV15 and TRBJ2-3; TRBD1 matches 7 bases. The germline V gene has CDR1 LNHNV and CDR2 YYDKDF (reference sequence). Losses at the gene ends were 4 bases for V and 2 bases for J; bases not matched to a gene: 6. This CDR3 has 15 residues. CDR3 bases: TGTGCCACCAGCAAAGAGGGACAGAACACAGATACGCAGTATTTT. It is translated as CATSKEGQNTDTQYF.

This clonotype was counted between two and nine times. The chain has TRBV14 and TRBJ1-6, with D unresolved. Germline loops: CDR1 SGHDN, CDR2 FVKESK. The CDR3 has 13 residues. V was pared by 1 base and J by 11 bases, with 9 bases between. The CDR3 DNA follows: TGTGCCAGCAGCCAAGGCTATAACGCACCCCTCCACTTT. Its protein product is CASSQGYNAPLHF.

The table lists this clonotype with many counts. The chain carries TRBV7-3 and TRBJ2-1, with D hard to call. The germline V gene has CDR1 SGHTA and CDR2 FQGTGA. This CDR3 region has 9 residues. CDR3 amino acids: CAPYNEQFF. As DNA, the CDR3 is TGTGCGCCCTACAATGAGCAGTTCTTC.

There are many counts of this clonotype. The chain is built from TRBV5-1 and TRBJ2-5, with 10 bases aligning to TRBD1. The CDR3 loop spans 14 amino acids. Unmatched junction bases numbered 5, after V lost 5 bases and J lost 4 bases. Germline values: CDR1 SGHRS, CDR2 YFSETQ. The CDR3 bases are TGCGCCAGCAGAACTGACAGGGGGCGAGAGACCCAGTACTTC. Translating gives CASRTDRGRETQYF. Combining the CDR3 with reference TRBV5-1 and TRBJ2-5 gives the whole variable domain KAGVTQTPRYLIKTRGQQVTLSCSPISGHRSVSWYQQTPGQGLQFLFEYFSETQRNKGNFPGRFSGRQFSNSRSEMNVSTLELGDSALYLCASRTDRGRETQYFGPGTRLLVL.

This clonotype came up many times. This chain's CDR3 is CSGQGGVQNEQFF. Here the CDR3 DNA reads TGCAGCGGCCAGGGGGGCGTACAGAATGAGCAGTTCTTC. The chain uses TRBV20-1 and TRBJ2-1; tentative D call: TRBD1 (7 bases). Germline V lookup: CDR1 DFQATT, CDR2 SNEGSKA (reference sequence). This CDR3 comprises 13 residues.

The sample holds many counts of this clonotype. The gene calls are TRBV20-1 and TRBJ2-7, with D hard to call. Germline CDR1 is DFQATT and CDR2 is SNEGSKA (reference sequence). The germline V and J ends were trimmed by 4 bases and 7 bases, with 17 bases remaining between them. CDR3 size: 13 residues. As DNA, the CDR3 is TGCAGTGCTATGTTGAGCTCCAACGCAGAGCAGTACTTC. This translates into CSAMLSSNAEQYF.

Many counts were recorded for this clonotype. This chain uses TRBV20-1 with TRBJ2-1, with no clear D. CDR3 length: 11 amino acids. Germline assignment: CDR1 DFQATT and CDR2 SNEGSKA (reference sequence). V lost 3 bases to trimming and J lost 8 bases, with 8 bases between them. CDR3 protein: CSASFFHEQFF. In nucleotides, the CDR3 is TGCAGTGCTAGCTTCTTTCATGAGCAGTTCTTC.

This clonotype has ten or more counts. This chain links TRBV18 with TRBJ2-2; 9 positions agree with TRBD1. Germline values: CDR1 KGHSH, CDR2 LQKENI. The ends lost 5 bases at V and 4 bases at J; junction bases unmatched: 5. This CDR3 has 15 residues. The DNA for the CDR3 is TGTGCCAGCTCAACAGGGGGCGCAGGCACCGGGGAGCTGTTTTTT. Amino acid sequence: CASSTGGAGTGELFF.

Ten or more counts support this clonotype. The CDR3 reads CSAAWGQGNTGELFF. The CDR3 DNA reads as TGCAGTGCCGCCTGGGGACAGGGGAACACCGGGGAGCTGTTTTTT. The V and J genes are TRBV20-1 and TRBJ2-2; TRBD1 matches 9 bases. The V segment lost 6 bases and the J segment 1 base; nucleotides outside the gene matches: 6. The CDR3 has 15 residues. Germline V gene lookup returns CDR1 DFQATT and CDR2 SNEGSKA (reference sequence).

This clonotype was counted only a few times. The CDR3 DNA sequence: TGTGCCAGCACTCCGAGAAACAGGGGAGGGGGGGAGACCCAGTACTTC. This codes for CASTPRNRGGGETQYF. J is TRBJ2-5 and V is TRBV11-3; either TRBD1 or TRBD2 may fit D (7 bases each). Germline V gene data show CDR1 as SGHNT and CDR2 as YENEEA. Between the trimmed V and J ends, which lost 7 bases and 5 bases, there was a span of 23 bases. CDR3 length: 16 residues.